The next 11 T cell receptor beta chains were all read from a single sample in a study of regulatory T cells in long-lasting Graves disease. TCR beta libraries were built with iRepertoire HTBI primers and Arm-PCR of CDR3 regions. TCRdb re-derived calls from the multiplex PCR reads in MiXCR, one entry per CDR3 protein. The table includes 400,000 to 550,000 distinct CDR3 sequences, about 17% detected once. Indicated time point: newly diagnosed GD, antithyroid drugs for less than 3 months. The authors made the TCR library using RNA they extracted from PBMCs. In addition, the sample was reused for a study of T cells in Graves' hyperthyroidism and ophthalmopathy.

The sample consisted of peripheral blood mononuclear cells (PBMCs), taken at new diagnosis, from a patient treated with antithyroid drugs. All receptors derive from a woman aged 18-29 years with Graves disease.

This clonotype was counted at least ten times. The CDR3 DNA follows: TGCGCCAGCAGCCAAGAAACCGGGACACCTACCGGGGAGCTGTTTTTT. This encodes CASSQETGTPTGELFF. This chain links TRBV4-1 with TRBJ2-2; possible D gene TRBD1, 6 bases. V was clipped by 0 bases and J by 5 bases, with 13 bases between them. Germline V gene sequence: CDR1 MGHRA, CDR2 YSYEKL. This CDR3 is built from 16 residues.

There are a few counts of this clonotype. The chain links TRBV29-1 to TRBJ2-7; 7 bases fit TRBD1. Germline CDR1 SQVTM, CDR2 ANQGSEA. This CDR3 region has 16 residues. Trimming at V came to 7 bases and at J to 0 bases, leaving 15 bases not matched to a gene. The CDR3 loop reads CSAYTRQGRSSYEQYF. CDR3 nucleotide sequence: TGCAGCGCCTATACTCGACAGGGAAGGAGCTCCTACGAGCAGTACTTC.

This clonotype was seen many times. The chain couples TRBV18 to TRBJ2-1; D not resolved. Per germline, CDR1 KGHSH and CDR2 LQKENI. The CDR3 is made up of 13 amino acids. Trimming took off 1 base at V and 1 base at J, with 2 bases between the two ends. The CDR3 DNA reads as TGTGCCAGCTCACCACAGTCCTACAATGAGCAGTTCTTC. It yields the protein CASSPQSYNEQFF.

The chain's CDR3 is CASSESGGETQYF. The DNA for the CDR3 is TGTGCCAGCAGTGAATCTGGGGGCGAGACCCAGTACTTC. V and J are TRBV2 and TRBJ2-5; D might be TRBD1 (6 bases). Germline assignment: CDR1 SNHLY and CDR2 FYNNEI. The CDR3 contains 13 residues. V lost 2 bases to trimming and J lost 5 bases, with 9 bases between them.

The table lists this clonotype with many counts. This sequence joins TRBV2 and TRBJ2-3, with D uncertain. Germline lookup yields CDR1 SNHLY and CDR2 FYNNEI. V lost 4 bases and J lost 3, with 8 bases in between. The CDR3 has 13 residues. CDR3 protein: CASSAEKTDTQYF. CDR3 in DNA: TGTGCCAGCAGTGCTGAAAAAACAGATACGCAGTATTTT.

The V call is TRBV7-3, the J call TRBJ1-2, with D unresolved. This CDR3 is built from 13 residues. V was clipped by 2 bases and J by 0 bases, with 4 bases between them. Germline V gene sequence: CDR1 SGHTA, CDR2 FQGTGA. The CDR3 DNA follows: TGTGCCAGCAGCTTAGACACTAACTATGGCTACACCTTC. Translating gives CASSLDTNYGYTF. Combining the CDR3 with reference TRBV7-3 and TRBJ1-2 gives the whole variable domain GAGVSQTPSNKVTEKGKYVELRCDPISGHTALYWYRQSLGQGPEFLIYFQGTGAADDSGLPNDRFFAVRPEGSVSTLKIQRTERGDSAVYLCASSLDTNYGYTFGSGTRLTVV.

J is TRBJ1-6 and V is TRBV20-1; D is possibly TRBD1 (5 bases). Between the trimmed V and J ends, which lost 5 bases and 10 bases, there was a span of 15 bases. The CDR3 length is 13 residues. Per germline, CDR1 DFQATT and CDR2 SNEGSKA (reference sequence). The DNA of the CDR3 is TGCAGTGCTTGGGACCGACTCGGGTCACCCCTCCACTTT. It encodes CSAWDRLGSPLHF.

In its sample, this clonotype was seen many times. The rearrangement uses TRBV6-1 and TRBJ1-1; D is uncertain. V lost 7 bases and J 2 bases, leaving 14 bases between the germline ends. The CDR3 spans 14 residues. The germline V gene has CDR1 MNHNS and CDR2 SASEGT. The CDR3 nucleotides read TGTGCCAGCACATCCCCCCCTGGAAACACTGAAGCTTTCTTT. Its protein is CASTSPPGNTEAFF.

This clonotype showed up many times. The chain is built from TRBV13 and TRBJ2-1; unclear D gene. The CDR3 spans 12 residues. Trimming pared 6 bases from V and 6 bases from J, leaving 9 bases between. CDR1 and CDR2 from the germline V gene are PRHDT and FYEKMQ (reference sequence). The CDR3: CASRRDSNEQFF. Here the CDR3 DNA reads TGTGCCAGCAGGCGAGACTCCAATGAGCAGTTCTTC.

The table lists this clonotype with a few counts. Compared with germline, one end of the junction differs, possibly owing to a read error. This CDR3 is CACSESGSTNEQFF. In DNA form, the CDR3 reads TGTGCCTGCAGTGAAAGCGGGAGTACGAATGAGCAGTTCTTC. V usage is TRBV6-2 or TRBV6-3 and J usage is TRBJ2-1, with TRBD2 identical over 8 bases. Germline V gene data show CDR1 as MNHEY and CDR2 as SVGEGT. CDR3 length: 14 amino acids.

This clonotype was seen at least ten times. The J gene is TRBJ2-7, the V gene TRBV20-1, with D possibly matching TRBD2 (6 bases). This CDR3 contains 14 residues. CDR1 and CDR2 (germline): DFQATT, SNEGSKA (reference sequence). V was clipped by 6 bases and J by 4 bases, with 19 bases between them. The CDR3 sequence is CSAPPFSGGYEQYF. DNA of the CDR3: TGCAGTGCCCCACCCTTTAGCGGAGGTTACGAGCAGTACTTC.